These 30 T cell receptor beta chains came from one sample sequenced in a study of control samples from healthy donors and cancer patients (dated by TCRdb to between 2020 and 2021). To prepare the library, the immunoSEQ multiplex PCR assay was applied. Entries here come from immuneACCESS through TCRdb and include only in-frame sequences with V and J called. Some clones fail to appear in such tables; in the studies checked, an unresolved V gene covers under half of the shortfall, and the cause of the remainder is unknown. A total of hundreds of thousands of clones appear in this sample, 75% to 95% of them only once. Clones ranked in the top ten supply about 6.3% of the sample. The sequencing sample was made of PBMCs. These receptors were collected from a man aged 40-55 years with head and neck cancer.

The V and J genes are TRBV12-3 or TRBV12-4 and TRBJ2-5; no definite D call. V was clipped by 3 bases and J by 3 bases, with 8 bases between them. The CDR3 sequence is 13 residues long. CDR3 loop: CASSFRLEETQYF. As DNA, the CDR3 is TGTGCCAGCAGTTTTCGGTTGGAAGAGACCCAGTACTTC.

V usage is TRBV4-3 and J usage is TRBJ2-2; unclear D gene. This CDR3 contains 15 residues. CDR1 LGHNA and CDR2 YSLEER come from the germline V gene. Trimming took off 1 base at V and 0 bases at J, with 6 bases between the two ends. The CDR3 sequence: CASSQGLTNTGELFF. CDR3 coding DNA: TGCGCCAGCAGCCAAGGGCTCACGAACACCGGGGAGCTGTTTTTT.

The chain joins TRBV11-2 to TRBJ1-3, with 11 bases lining up with TRBD1. The germline gives CDR1 SGHAT, CDR2 FQNNGV. The trim removed 3 bases at V and 3 bases at J, leaving 1 base unmatched. The CDR3 length is 15 residues. The CDR3 spells CASSLDRGHGNTIYF. CDR3 nucleotide sequence: TGTGCCAGCAGCTTGGACAGGGGGCATGGAAACACCATATATTTT.

CDR3 DNA sequence: TGTGCCAGCAGTCCGTGGGCGGGGACTAGCGGGAGGGCCGGGTACAATGAGCAGTTCTTC. Its protein product is CASSPWAGTSGRAGYNEQFF. The chain has TRBV28 and TRBJ2-1; 16 bases are a match to TRBD2. Germline V gene sequence: CDR1 MDHEN, CDR2 SYDVKM. This CDR3 is built from 20 residues. V gave up 5 bases and J gave up 4 bases; unmatched junction bases: 14.

The CDR3 DNA reads TGTGCCAGCAGCCGACTACTAGCATCCGGGGAGCTGTTTTTT. Translating gives CASSRLLASGELFF. The rearrangement joins TRBV3-1 (or the pseudogene TRBV3-2) to TRBJ2-2, with a weak D call TRBD2 (6 bases). CDR1 is LGHDT, CDR2 YNNKEL, per germline (reference sequence). CDR3 size: 14 residues. V lost 4 bases to trimming and J lost 6 bases, with 12 bases between them.

This clone was observed a single time. This chain joins TRBV13 and TRBJ2-3, with 8 bases identical to TRBD2. V lost 5 bases and J lost 5; bases outside the gene matches: 18. CDR1 is PRHDT and CDR2 is FYEKMQ in the germline V gene (reference sequence). The CDR3 loop spans 18 amino acids. As DNA, the CDR3 is TGTGCCAGCAGCATTAGAACCCGAATAAGCGGGGGAGGAGATACGCAGTATTTT. It encodes CASSIRTRISGGGDTQYF.

This clone has a single count. This chain links TRBV5-6 with TRBJ2-1, with 8 bases fitting TRBD1. The CDR3 totals 17 residues. Trimming at V came to 5 bases and at J to 4 bases, leaving 14 bases not matched to a gene. CDR1 is SGHDT, CDR2 YYEEEE, per germline. The CDR3: CASRRKGQGALYNEQFF. Written as DNA, the CDR3 is TGTGCCAGCAGGCGAAAAGGACAGGGCGCATTATACAATGAGCAGTTCTTC.

The V gene is TRBV6-6, the J gene TRBJ1-5, with D hard to call. From germline, CDR1 is MNHNY and CDR2 SVGAGI (reference sequence). The CDR3 contains 15 residues. With 5 bases removed from V and 2 bases from J, the gap between germline ends came to 13 bases. CDR3 loop: CASSRSWEGNQPQHF. CDR3 DNA sequence: TGTGCCAGCAGTAGGTCTTGGGAGGGCAATCAGCCCCAGCATTTT.

The chain has TRBV4-2 and TRBJ2-2, with 7 bases lining up with TRBD2. CDR1 is LGHNA and CDR2 is YNFKEQ in the germline V gene. This CDR3 contains 15 residues. The trim removed 1 base at V and 4 bases at J, leaving 3 bases unmatched. CDR3 loop: CASSQGLAATGELFF. In DNA, the CDR3 is TGTGCCAGCAGCCAAGGTCTAGCGGCCACCGGGGAGCTGTTTTTT.

The chain carries TRBV28 and TRBJ2-7; the D gene is possibly TRBD2 (6 bases). V lost 3 bases to trimming and J lost 4 bases, with 22 bases between them. The CDR3 runs 17 residues. Germline V gene sequence: CDR1 MDHEN, CDR2 SYDVKM. As DNA, the CDR3 is TGTGCCAGCAGTTTTCATTCAGCGGGTAGCACTTGGTACGAGCAGTACTTC. Translated: CASSFHSAGSTWYEQYF.

The chain has TRBV5-1 and TRBJ1-1; TRBD1 aligns across 10 bases. Trimming took 0 bases from V and 1 from J; bases not matched to a gene: 3. CDR1 and CDR2 (germline): SGHRS, YFSETQ. The CDR3 loop spans 16 amino acids. The CDR3, as DNA: TGCGCCAGCAGCTTGGGGACAGGGGGATCGAACACTGAAGCTTTCTTT. It specifies CASSLGTGGSNTEAFF. The whole variable domain, filled in from reference TRBV5-1 and TRBJ1-1, reads KAGVTQTPRYLIKTRGQQVTLSCSPISGHRSVSWYQQTPGQGLQFLFEYFSETQRNKGNFPGRFSGRQFSNSRSEMNVSTLELGDSALYLCASSLGTGGSNTEAFFGQGTRLTVV.

V gene TRBV12-1 combines with J gene TRBJ2-7; the tabulated D call, TRBD1, remains unverified against the DNA. TRBV12-1 is a known pseudogene. CDR3 length: 16 residues. CDR3 sequence reads: CASSFVLKQGPLEQYF. CDR3 coding DNA: TGTGCCAGCAGCTTTGTTTTGAAACAGGGACCGCTCGAGCAGTACTTC.

The V gene is TRBV29-1, the J gene TRBJ2-5; TRBD1 or TRBD2 may be the D gene (5 bases each). V dropped 3 bases and J dropped 0 bases, with 11 bases sitting between them. The CDR3 has 14 residues. CDR1 and CDR2 (germline): SQVTM, ANQGSEA. CDR3 sequence (DNA): TGCAGCGTTGAGGGGGATCCGGACCAAGAGACCCAGTACTTC. Protein sequence: CSVEGDPDQETQYF. The variable domain in full, completed from reference TRBV29-1 and TRBJ2-5, reads SAVISQKPSRDICQRGTSLTIQCQVDSQVTMMFWYRQQPGQSLTLIATANQGSEATYESGFVIDKFPISRPNLTFSTLTVSNMSPEDSSIYLCSVEGDPDQETQYFGPGTRLLVL.

The gene calls are TRBV30 and TRBJ2-2, with 7 bases matching TRBD2. This CDR3 region has 15 residues. The V gene end was trimmed by 5 bases and the J gene end by 1 base; junction bases not matched to a gene: 7. Germline V gives CDR1 GTSNPN, CDR2 SVGIG (reference sequence). The CDR3 protein is CAWQTGGVNTGELFF. The CDR3 DNA reads TGTGCCTGGCAAACGGGGGGAGTGAACACCGGGGAGCTGTTTTTT. The whole variable domain, remainder taken from reference TRBV30 and TRBJ2-2, is SQTIHQWPATLVQPVGSPLSLECTVEGTSNPNLYWYRQAAGRGLQLLFYSVGIGQISSEVPQNLSASRPQDRQFILSSKKLLLSDSGFYLCAWQTGGVNTGELFFGEGSRLTVL.

The gene calls are TRBV30 and TRBJ2-7; 11 positions agree with TRBD1. V shed 5 bases and J 3 bases; nucleotides not matched to a gene: 6. Germline CDR1 reads GTSNPN; CDR2 reads SVGIG (reference sequence). The length of the CDR3 is 14 residues. The CDR3 is CAWGAGTGGYEQYF. CDR3 DNA: TGTGCCTGGGGGGCCGGGACAGGGGGCTACGAGCAGTACTTC. The variable domain in full, completed from reference TRBV30 and TRBJ2-7, reads SQTIHQWPATLVQPVGSPLSLECTVEGTSNPNLYWYRQAAGRGLQLLFYSVGIGQISSEVPQNLSASRPQDRQFILSSKKLLLSDSGFYLCAWGAGTGGYEQYFGPGTRLTVT.

V gene TRBV28 combines with J gene TRBJ1-1; TRBD1 aligns across 7 bases. V gave up 4 bases and J gave up 3 bases; unmatched junction bases: 11. CDR1 and CDR2 from the germline V gene are MDHEN and SYDVKM. This CDR3 is built from 16 residues. Here the CDR3 reads CASSSSLGQGDTEAFF. In DNA, the CDR3 is TGTGCCAGCAGTTCTTCCTTGGGGCAGGGGGACACTGAAGCTTTCTTT.

The gene calls are TRBV6-1 and TRBJ2-1; 8 bases agree with TRBD2. Germline CDR1 and CDR2: MNHNS and SASEGT. The CDR3 is 14 residues long. Unmatched junction bases numbered 7, after V lost 6 bases and J lost 6 bases. This CDR3 is CASRKRGKPNEQFF. The CDR3 nucleotides read TGTGCCAGCAGGAAGCGGGGGAAGCCCAATGAGCAGTTCTTC.

The chain couples TRBV27 to TRBJ1-4, with TRBD1 identical over 7 bases. The CDR3 consists of 15 residues. Trimming removed 4 bases from V and 3 bases from J; junction bases left unmatched: 5. Germline V gives CDR1 MNHEY, CDR2 SMNVEV (reference sequence). CDR3: CASSYGTAANEKLFF. In DNA, the CDR3 is TGTGCCAGCAGTTATGGGACAGCGGCTAATGAAAAACTGTTTTTT.

This sequence joins TRBV28 and TRBJ1-1; 7 bases are shared with TRBD1. Germline CDR1 and CDR2: MDHEN and SYDVKM. This CDR3 contains 13 residues. V shed 6 bases and J 4 bases; nucleotides not matched to a gene: 5. The chain's CDR3 is CASSPTGFTEAFF. CDR3 nucleotide sequence: TGTGCCAGCAGCCCGACAGGGTTCACTGAAGCTTTCTTT.

The rearrangement links TRBV5-1 to TRBJ2-2, with 9 bases identical to TRBD1. Germline V gives CDR1 SGHRS, CDR2 YFSETQ. V was clipped by 4 bases and J by 3 bases; unmatched bases: 7. The length of the CDR3 is 16 residues. The DNA for the CDR3 is TGCGCCAGCAGCGTGACCGGGACAGGGTACACCGGGGAGCTGTTTTTT. Its translation is CASSVTGTGYTGELFF.

The V and J genes are TRBV5-6 and TRBJ2-2, with no clear D. V lost 4 bases and J 3 bases, leaving 7 bases between the germline ends. The CDR3 length is 13 residues. The germline V gene encodes CDR1 SGHDT and CDR2 YYEEEE. CDR3 region: CASSLLDTGELFF. CDR3 bases: TGTGCCAGCAGCCTGCTGGACACCGGGGAGCTGTTTTTT.

This chain connects TRBV2 to TRBJ2-7; 9 nucleotides match TRBD1. Looked up from germline, CDR1 is SNHLY and CDR2 is FYNNEI. This CDR3 contains 15 residues. V was clipped by 4 bases and J by 0 bases; unmatched bases: 4. DNA of the CDR3: TGTGCCAGCAGTGGGGACAGGGTAGTCTCCTACGAGCAGTACTTC. Encoded protein: CASSGDRVVSYEQYF.

This sequence joins TRBV9 and TRBJ2-3, with TRBD2 matching over 7 bases. Per the germline V gene, CDR1 is SGDLS and CDR2 is YYNGEE. The length of the CDR3 is 16 residues. Trimming at V came to 4 bases and at J to 0 bases, leaving 8 bases not matched to a gene. Written as DNA, the CDR3 is TGTGCCAGCAGCTCGACTACTAGCGCTAGCACAGATACGCAGTATTTT. Protein sequence: CASSSTTSASTDTQYF. Drawing the rest from reference TRBV9 and TRBJ2-3, the complete variable domain is DSGVTQTPKHLITATGQRVTLRCSPRSGDLSVYWYQQSLDQGLQFLIQYYNGEERAKGNILERFSAQQFPDLHSELNLSSLELGDSALYFCASSSTTSASTDTQYFGPGTRLTVL.

This clone has only a few counts. The rearrangement joins TRBV2 to TRBJ1-1, with TRBD1 matching 9 bases. Germline loops: CDR1 SNHLY, CDR2 FYNNEI. This CDR3 spans 13 amino acids. V was pared by 7 bases and J by 3 bases, with 3 bases of the junction left unmatched. In nucleotides, the CDR3 is TGTGCCAGCACCGACAGGGGGGACACTGAAGCTTTCTTT. Protein product: CASTDRGDTEAFF.

This clone appeared a single time. The chain links TRBV27 to TRBJ1-6; D is unresolved. Trimming cost V 3 bases and J 9 bases, with 12 bases left between them. The CDR3 runs 14 residues. Germline CDR1 and CDR2: MNHEY and SMNVEV (reference sequence). The CDR3 sequence is CASSLVSGISPLHF. CDR3 bases: TGTGCCAGCAGTTTGGTGTCGGGAATTTCACCCCTCCACTTT.

The chain uses TRBV6-6 and TRBJ1-4, with D possibly matching TRBD1 (5 bases). The CDR3 spans 14 residues. The ends were cut back, 6 bases at V and 13 bases at J, with 21 bases in the middle. The germline gives CDR1 MNHNY, CDR2 SVGAGI (reference sequence). The CDR3 DNA reads as TGTGCCAGCAGACAACCGGCCTCAGGGATATTACTGTTTTTT. Translated: CASRQPASGILLFF.

This chain connects TRBV19 to TRBJ1-1; TRBD1 matches at 7 bases. The CDR3 sequence is 14 residues long. The germline gives CDR1 LNHDA, CDR2 SQIVND (reference sequence). Germline trimming cut 5 bases from V and 4 bases from J; bases unmatched to any gene: 7. The CDR3 reads CASSPKTGITEAFF. CDR3 DNA: TGTGCCAGTAGTCCTAAGACAGGGATCACTGAAGCTTTCTTT.

As DNA, the CDR3 is TGTGCCAGCAGTTCGACAACCTCGACAGGGCTAAATGAAAAACTGTTTTTT. Translation: CASSSTTSTGLNEKLFF. The chain is built from TRBV27 and TRBJ1-4; 7 bases line up with TRBD1. Trimming cost V 4 bases and J 5 bases; bases outside gene matches: 13. CDR3 length equals 17 residues. Germline V gene data show CDR1 as MNHEY and CDR2 as SMNVEV (reference sequence).

This clone was detected once. V and J are TRBV5-1 and TRBJ2-2; 8 bases fit TRBD2. The germline V gene encodes CDR1 SGHRS and CDR2 YFSETQ. With V trimmed by 4 bases and J by 0 bases, 2 bases remained unmatched. The CDR3 consists of 15 residues. The CDR3 DNA follows: TGCGCCAGCAGCCCACTAGCGGCGAACACCGGGGAGCTGTTTTTT. Protein: CASSPLAANTGELFF.

V gene TRBV6-5 combines with J gene TRBJ2-5, with 9 bases lining up with TRBD1. With 10 bases clipped from V and 5 bases from J, the junction kept 8 bases outside the gene matches. CDR1 and CDR2 (germline): MNHEY, SVGAGI. This CDR3 spans 13 amino acids. Written as DNA, the CDR3 is TGTGCCACCCACAGGGGGCGCGATGAGACCCAGTACTTC. Translation gives CATHRGRDETQYF.